These T cell receptor beta chains were read from a single sample in a study of T cells in Graves' hyperthyroidism and ophthalmopathy. TCRdb ran MiXCR on the multiplex PCR reads and lists one entry per CDR3 protein. The sample consists of more than 150,000 distinct CDR3 sequences, 15% to 20% of them appearing once. Source material: blood. All receptors come from a woman aged 45-60 years with Graves' hyperthyroidism. Each CDR3 is given with its conserved first and last residue. D genes are given only for firm matches. Clone size, where shown, is once, few, many, or a class for clones that have expanded.

size	D	V	J	CDR3	DNA
many	-	TRBV6-2/TRBV6-3	TRBJ1-2	CASSLTGQLGGYTF	TGTGCCAGCAGTCTCACAGGGCAGCTAGGAGGCTACACCTTC
many	TRBD1	TRBV20-1	TRBJ1-1	CSARDSGQGLEAFF	TGCAGTGCTAGAGATTCAGGACAGGGACTTGAAGCTTTCTTT
many	-	TRBV18	TRBJ1-4	CASSPPTDEKLFF	TGTGCCAGCTCACCACCTACCGATGAAAAACTGTTTTTT
few	-	TRBV20-1	TRBJ1-4	CSAREGGGNEKLFF	TGCAGTGCTAGAGAAGGGGGTGGTAATGAAAAACTGTTTTTT
many	-	TRBV20-1	TRBJ1-3	CSARGGSSGNTIYF	TGCAGTGCTAGGGGGGGAAGCTCTGGAAACACCATATATTTT
many	-	TRBV20-1	TRBJ1-5	CSARYDREGDQPQHF	TGCAGTGCTAGATATGACAGAGAGGGCGATCAGCCCCAGCATTTT
many	-	TRBV7-2	TRBJ1-6	CASSLVQGSYNSPLHF	TGTGCCAGCAGCTTAGTCCAGGGCTCCTATAATTCACCCCTCCACTTT
once	-	TRBV19	TRBJ1-1	CASFGDTEAFF	TGTGCCTCGTTTGGTGACACTGAAGCTTTCTTT
many	-	TRBV5-6	TRBJ2-1	CASSLAGGSPNNEQFF	TGTGCCAGCAGCTTGGCCGGAGGATCTCCGAACAATGAGCAGTTCTTC
many	-	TRBV27	TRBJ1-6	CASAPGLGNSPLHF	TGTGCCAGCGCCCCAGGACTTGGTAATTCACCCCTCCACTTT
many	-	TRBV19	TRBJ2-7	CASSPSTGAGHYEQYF	TGTGCCAGTAGCCCCTCAACAGGGGCGGGACACTACGAGCAGTACTTC
few	-	TRBV4-1	TRBJ2-1	CASSQEAREVGNEQFF	TGCGCCAGCAGCCAAGAGGCCAGGGAGGTTGGCAATGAGCAGTTCTTC
many	TRBD1	TRBV5-8	TRBJ2-7	CASIFGDRGYEQYF	TGTGCCAGCATTTTCGGGGACAGGGGTTACGAGCAGTACTTC
many	-	TRBV7-9	TRBJ2-5	CASSSIRETQYF	TGTGCCAGCAGCTCAATCCGGGAGACCCAGTACTTC
many	TRBD1	TRBV12-3/TRBV12-4	TRBJ1-2	CASSLTFGRDRGIGYTF	TGTGCCAGCAGTTTAACCTTCGGCAGGGACAGGGGGATTGGCTACACCTTC
-	-	TRBV12-3/TRBV12-4	TRBJ2-1	CASSASEILTSSYNEQFF	TGTGCCAGCAGTGCGTCCGAGATCCTGACTAGCTCCTACAATGAGCAGTTCTTC
-	-	TRBV19	TRBJ2-1	CASSMEGSLRSYNEQFF	TGTGCCAGTAGTATGGAGGGATCCCTTCGCTCCTACAATGAGCAGTTCTTC
many	-	TRBV7-8	TRBJ2-1	CASSLVVGPGINEQFF	TGTGCCAGCAGCTTAGTTGTGGGACCCGGCATCAATGAGCAGTTCTTC
many	TRBD2	TRBV24-1	TRBJ2-2	CATSDLELAGGKITGELFF	TGTGCCACCAGTGATTTGGAGCTAGCGGGGGGAAAAATTACCGGGGAGCTGTTTTTT
many	TRBD1	TRBV28	TRBJ1-1	CATIGGQGAFF	TGTGCCACCATCGGGGGACAGGGAGCTTTCTTT
-	-	TRBV6-2/TRBV6-3	TRBJ2-7	CASQGTRLSYEQYF	TGTGCCAGCCAAGGAACTCGTTTAAGCTACGAGCAGTACTTC
many	TRBD2	TRBV5-1	TRBJ2-1	CASSPRLAGAWNEQFF	TGCGCCAGCAGCCCCCGACTAGCGGGGGCCTGGAATGAGCAGTTCTTC
many	-	TRBV27	TRBJ1-2	CASSFGQGRANYGYTF	TGTGCCAGCAGTTTTGGGCAGGGACGGGCTAACTATGGCTACACCTTC
many	-	TRBV7-2	TRBJ1-2	CASSLGGLANYGYTF	TGTGCCAGCAGCCTAGGGGGGCTGGCTAACTATGGCTACACCTTC
many	TRBD2	TRBV6-2/TRBV6-3	TRBJ2-3	CASSPSGVSTDTQYF	TGTGCCAGCAGCCCTAGCGGGGTGAGCACAGATACGCAGTATTTT
many	-	TRBV6-1	TRBJ1-4	CASNPTWGEKLFF	TGTGCCAGCAACCCGACTTGGGGTGAAAAACTGTTTTTT
many	-	TRBV9	TRBJ1-2	CASSASSPPPLDGYTF	TGTGCCAGCAGCGCCAGTTCCCCCCCCCCCTTGGATGGCTACACCTTC
many	-	TRBV18	TRBJ1-2	CASSPRRTQLSDYGYTF	TGTGCCAGCTCACCACGACGGACGCAACTTTCGGACTATGGCTACACCTTC
many	-	TRBV20-1	TRBJ1-4	CSANPGWGEKLFF	TGCAGTGCTAATCCAGGGTGGGGTGAAAAACTGTTTTTT
many	-	TRBV6-1	TRBJ2-7	CASSEENEQYF	TGTGCCAGCAGTGAGGAAAACGAGCAGTACTTC
many	-	TRBV4-3	TRBJ1-6	CASSQVPPSSSYNSPLHF	TGCGCCAGCAGCCAAGTACCGCCGTCGAGCTCCTATAATTCACCCCTCCACTTT
-	TRBD2	TRBV4-3	TRBJ2-3	CASSQDPLAGGLNTQYF	TGCGCCAGCAGCCAAGATCCGCTAGCGGGGGGCCTTAATACGCAGTATTTT
-	-	TRBV6-2/TRBV6-3	TRBJ2-5	CASSYSRALGRETQYF	TGTGCCAGCAGTTACTCAAGGGCGCTAGGCAGGGAGACCCAGTACTTC